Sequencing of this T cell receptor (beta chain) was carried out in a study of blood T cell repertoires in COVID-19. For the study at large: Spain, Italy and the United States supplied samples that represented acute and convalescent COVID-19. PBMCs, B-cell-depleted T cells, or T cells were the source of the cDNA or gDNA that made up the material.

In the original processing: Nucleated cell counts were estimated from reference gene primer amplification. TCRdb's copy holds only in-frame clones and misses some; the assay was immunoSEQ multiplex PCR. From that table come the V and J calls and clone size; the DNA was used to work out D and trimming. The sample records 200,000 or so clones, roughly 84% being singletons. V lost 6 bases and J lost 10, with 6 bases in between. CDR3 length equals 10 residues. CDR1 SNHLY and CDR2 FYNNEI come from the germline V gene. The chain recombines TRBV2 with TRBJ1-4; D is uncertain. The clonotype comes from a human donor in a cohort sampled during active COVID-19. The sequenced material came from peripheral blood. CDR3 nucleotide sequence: TGTGCCAGCAGCGAGCGAAAACTGTTTTTT. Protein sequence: CASSERKLFF.